This passage covers 31 T cell receptor beta chains from one sample sequenced in a study of blood T cell repertoires in COVID-19. Repertoires were generated with immunoSEQ multiplex PCR, while TCRdb's copy carries only in-frame clones and drops some. The profile covers 250,000 to 350,000 clones, with 88% appearing a single time and just under 9.5% taken by the ten largest. The specimen sequenced was peripheral blood. Every receptor here comes from a man between 18 and 35 years old with active or convalescent COVID-19.

V and J are TRBV7-9 and TRBJ2-6, with 10 bases matching TRBD1. CDR3 length equals 19 residues. V lost 7 bases and J lost 4; bases outside the gene matches: 16. Germline CDR1 is SEHNR and CDR2 is FQNEAQ (reference sequence). The CDR3 loop is CASIQSGTGVLGGANVLTF. DNA for the CDR3: TGTGCCAGCATCCAAAGTGGGACAGGGGTCTTGGGCGGGGCCAACGTCCTGACTTTC. Variable domain in full (rest from reference TRBV7-9 and TRBJ2-6): DTGVSQNPRHKITKRGQNVTFRCDPISEHNRLYWYRQTLGQGPEFLTYFQNEAQLEKSRLLSDRFSAERPKGSFSTLEIQRTEQGDSAMYLCASIQSGTGVLGGANVLTFGAGSRLTVL.

The V call is TRBV4-1, the J call TRBJ2-7; no clear D gene. CDR3 length: 13 amino acids. The V gene lost 1 base and the J gene lost 2 bases, with 6 bases spanning the gap. From germline, CDR1 is MGHRA and CDR2 YSYEKL. CDR3: CASSQALPYEQYF. CDR3 coding DNA: TGCGCCAGCAGCCAAGCCCTCCCCTACGAGCAGTACTTC.

This rearrangement joins TRBV6-6 to TRBJ2-3, with TRBD1 as a possible D gene (5 bases). Trimming pared 0 bases from V and 1 base from J, leaving 5 bases between. CDR3 length: 14 amino acids. The germline gives CDR1 MNHNY, CDR2 SVGAGI (reference sequence). The CDR3 loop is CASSYSTGTDTQYF. The CDR3 DNA reads TGTGCCAGCAGTTACTCGACAGGCACAGATACGCAGTATTTT.

V gene TRBV12-3 or TRBV12-4 combines with J gene TRBJ2-1, with TRBD1 as a possible D gene (6 bases). This CDR3 is built from 12 residues. V dropped 8 bases and J dropped 12 bases, with 17 bases sitting between them. The CDR3 nucleotides are TGTGCCAGCGGAGACAGGCAATACGGGCAGTTCTTC. Amino acid sequence: CASGDRQYGQFF.

The chain has TRBV24-1 and TRBJ2-6, with TRBD1 matching 11 bases. Looked up from germline, CDR1 is KGHDR and CDR2 is SFDVKD. This CDR3 is 17 amino acids long. The V segment lost 5 bases and the J segment 2 bases; nucleotides outside the gene matches: 4. The CDR3 is CATSAGTGGAGANVLTF. The CDR3 DNA reads TGTGCCACCAGTGCTGGGACAGGGGGAGCTGGGGCCAACGTCCTGACTTTC.

The chain carries TRBV7-2 and TRBJ2-3; TRBD2 agrees at 9 bases. With 1 base clipped from V and 4 bases from J, the junction kept 3 bases outside the gene matches. Per germline, CDR1 SGHTA and CDR2 FQGNSA. This CDR3 comprises 15 residues. In nucleotides, the CDR3 is TGTGCCAGCAGCTTAGTAGCGGGGGTCTCAGATACGCAGTATTTT. It translates to CASSLVAGVSDTQYF.

The rearrangement links TRBV12-5 to TRBJ1-3, with 9 bases fitting TRBD1. This CDR3 is 17 amino acids long. CDR1 is LGHNT, CDR2 FRNRAP, per germline. With 3 bases clipped from V and 0 bases from J, the junction kept 6 bases outside the gene matches. The CDR3: CASGFRDREFSGNTIYF. The CDR3 DNA follows: TGTGCTAGTGGTTTCCGGGACAGGGAATTCTCTGGAAACACCATATATTTT.

This rearrangement joins TRBV7-9 to TRBJ2-3, with 7 positions matching TRBD1. Germline assignment: CDR1 SEHNR and CDR2 FQNEAQ (reference sequence). This CDR3 has 14 residues. J lost 5 bases, V lost 3 bases, and 5 bases had no gene match. DNA for the CDR3: TGTGCCAGCAGCTTCAGGCAGGGGGTAGATACGCAGTATTTT. Translated, it gives CASSFRQGVDTQYF.

This chain joins TRBV3-1 (or the pseudogene TRBV3-2) and TRBJ2-3; the D gene is possibly TRBD1 (6 bases). The germline CDR1 and CDR2 sequences are LGHDT and YNNKEL (reference sequence). V was clipped by 3 bases and J by 6 bases, with 19 bases between them. CDR3 size: 16 residues. The CDR3 region is CASSHGRGWDTDTQYF. The CDR3 region has the DNA TGTGCCAGCAGCCACGGCAGAGGGTGGGACACGGATACGCAGTATTTT.

The V gene is TRBV2, the J gene TRBJ2-3; TRBD1 aligns across 9 bases. V shed 6 bases and J 2 bases; nucleotides not matched to a gene: 18. The CDR3 spans 19 residues. Germline V gives CDR1 SNHLY, CDR2 FYNNEI. The CDR3 reads CASREGLEWTGVDTDTQYF. The CDR3, as DNA: TGTGCCAGCAGGGAGGGGCTTGAATGGACAGGGGTTGACACAGATACGCAGTATTTT.

In its sample, this clone was seen once. Other nucleotide sequences from this sample produce the same CDR3. The chain is built from TRBV9 and TRBJ2-3; D possibly corresponds to TRBD2 (6 bases). From germline, CDR1 is SGDLS and CDR2 YYNGEE. There are 13 residues in the CDR3. V was cut by 3 bases and J by 3 bases, with 8 bases left in between. Here the CDR3 DNA reads TGTGCCAGCAGCGCCGGGGGTACAGATACGCAGTATTTT. Its translation is CASSAGGTDTQYF.

This chain uses TRBV7-2 with TRBJ2-1; no definite D call. V was clipped by 4 bases and J by 6 bases, with 7 bases between them. The CDR3 contains 12 residues. From germline, CDR1 is SGHTA and CDR2 FQGNSA. The CDR3 spells CASSSSLNEQFF. The CDR3 DNA follows: TGTGCCAGCAGCTCCTCACTCAATGAGCAGTTCTTC.

This clone appeared once. This chain joins TRBV19 and TRBJ2-1; 10 nucleotides match TRBD2. Unmatched junction bases numbered 6, after V lost 3 bases and J lost 7 bases. The CDR3 consists of 15 residues. From germline, CDR1 is LNHDA and CDR2 SQIVND (reference sequence). The CDR3 protein is CASSITSGVSNEQFF. Here the CDR3 DNA reads TGTGCCAGTAGTATCACTAGCGGGGTGTCAAATGAGCAGTTCTTC.

The V gene is TRBV6-5, the J gene TRBJ1-2; the match to TRBD1 covers 8 bases. After removal of 7 bases from V and 7 bases from J, the junction contained 8 bases not matched to a gene. This CDR3 is 13 amino acids long. Germline lookup yields CDR1 MNHEY and CDR2 SVGAGI. CDR3 sequence reads: CASTETGAGGYTF. CDR3 DNA: TGTGCCAGCACGGAGACAGGGGCGGGTGGCTACACCTTC.

This rearrangement joins TRBV21-1 to TRBJ2-1; TRBD1, the D gene given by the table, was not confirmed from the DNA. TRBV21-1 is a pseudogene. The CDR3 spans 15 residues. The CDR3 protein is CASSRVNRGYNEQFF. CDR3 nucleotide sequence: TGTGCCAGCAGCAGAGTAAACAGGGGCTACAATGAGCAGTTCTTC.

The rearrangement links TRBV11-2 to TRBJ2-7; TRBD1 matches 10 bases. The germline CDR1 and CDR2 sequences are SGHAT and FQNNGV. The CDR3 has 14 residues. The V segment lost 5 bases and the J segment 8 bases; nucleotides outside the gene matches: 9. CDR3 loop: CASSAGQGVGKQYF. The CDR3 region has the DNA TGTGCCAGCAGCGCCGGACAGGGGGTGGGCAAGCAGTACTTC.

The rearrangement uses TRBV14 and TRBJ1-1; no firm D call. The germline V gene encodes CDR1 SGHDN and CDR2 FVKESK. V was shortened by 0 bases and J by 3 bases, with 11 bases between the two germline ends. CDR3 length equals 15 residues. The chain's CDR3 is CASSQEWARDTEAFF. DNA of the CDR3: TGTGCCAGCAGCCAAGAGTGGGCGAGGGACACTGAAGCTTTCTTT.

V gene TRBV9 combines with J gene TRBJ2-1; 8 bases align to TRBD2. The V and J ends lost 0 bases and 9 bases, in that order; junction bases with no gene match: 8. Per germline, CDR1 SGDLS and CDR2 YYNGEE. The CDR3 has 15 amino acids. The CDR3 coding sequence is TGTGCCAGCAGCGTAGGCCCGGGAGGGGGAGGTGAGCAGTTCTTC. Translated: CASSVGPGGGGEQFF.

This clone was observed a handful of times. CDR3 coding DNA: TGTGCCAGCAGTTCACGGACAGGGACGGACTATGGCTACACCTTC. It yields the protein CASSSRTGTDYGYTF. The V and J genes are TRBV27 and TRBJ1-2; 8 bases are shared with TRBD1. V shed 4 bases and J 3 bases; nucleotides not matched to a gene: 7. The CDR3 consists of 15 residues. The germline gives CDR1 MNHEY, CDR2 SMNVEV (reference sequence).

The genes are TRBV19 and TRBJ1-5; D remains unclear. Germline assignment: CDR1 LNHDA and CDR2 SQIVND (reference sequence). The CDR3 extends over 15 amino acids. V lost 3 bases to trimming and J lost 6 bases, with 15 bases between them. Here the CDR3 DNA reads TGTGCCAGTAGTATTGTCGTTGGTGTTAGTCAGCCCCAGCATTTT. Protein product: CASSIVVGVSQPQHF.

V usage is TRBV4-1 and J usage is TRBJ2-1; 9 bases are shared with TRBD2. The junction had 9 bases not matched to a gene; V was cut back by 1 base and J by 2 bases. Per germline, CDR1 MGHRA and CDR2 YSYEKL. The CDR3 covers 18 residues. The CDR3 nucleotides are TGCGCCAGCAGCCAAGGCCGGCTCGGCGGGGGGGCCTACAATGAGCAGTTCTTC. Translation gives CASSQGRLGGGAYNEQFF.

The chain has TRBV9 and TRBJ2-1; TRBD2 aligns across 8 bases. This CDR3 spans 15 amino acids. The V gene end was trimmed by 0 bases and the J gene end by 8 bases; junction bases not matched to a gene: 7. Germline-derived CDR1 and CDR2 are SGDLS and YYNGEE. This CDR3 reads CASSVAGGLLDEQFF. The CDR3 DNA is TGTGCCAGCAGCGTAGCGGGGGGGCTTCTGGATGAGCAGTTCTTC.

The CDR3 here is CSAHGTDDYGYTF. In nucleotides, the CDR3 is TGCAGCGCCCACGGGACAGATGACTATGGCTACACCTTC. J is TRBJ1-2 and V is TRBV29-1; 7 bases align to TRBD1. Unmatched junction bases numbered 8, after V lost 7 bases and J lost 3 bases. Germline V gene lookup returns CDR1 SQVTM and CDR2 ANQGSEA. CDR3 length equals 13 residues.

This clone was seen only once. The chain joins TRBV24-1 to TRBJ2-2; the D is unclear. Germline V gene lookup returns CDR1 KGHDR and CDR2 SFDVKD. The CDR3 totals 15 residues. Deletions cut 3 bases from V and 6 bases from J, with 13 bases between. CDR3 in DNA: TGTGCCACCAGTGATAGTAGAGCCAGGTCCGGGGAGCTGTTTTTT. Translated: CATSDSRARSGELFF.

The chain uses TRBV19 and TRBJ1-1, with D maybe TRBD1 (6 bases). CDR3 length: 15 residues. Trimming shortened V by 7 bases and J by 6 bases, and 21 bases separated the two germline ends. Per germline, CDR1 LNHDA and CDR2 SQIVND (reference sequence). The CDR3 DNA is TGTGCCAGTATAGGCTGGGGACACGCGGGGGCTGAAGCTTTCTTT. Its translation: CASIGWGHAGAEAFF.

The J gene is TRBJ2-7, the V gene TRBV3-1 (or the pseudogene TRBV3-2); D possibly corresponds to TRBD2 (6 bases). The germline V gene encodes CDR1 LGHDT and CDR2 YNNKEL (reference sequence). The V end lost 4 bases, the J end lost 5 bases, and 18 bases lay between the germline ends. The CDR3 runs to 15 residues. CDR3 DNA sequence: TGTGCCAGCAGCCCGGGGGACCCCATCCACGACGAGCAGTACTTC. Translated: CASSPGDPIHDEQYF.

The chain uses TRBV27 and TRBJ2-1; 15 bases map to TRBD2. The germline gives CDR1 MNHEY, CDR2 SMNVEV (reference sequence). Trimming took 4 bases from V and 11 from J; bases not matched to a gene: 9. This CDR3 is built from 16 residues. The CDR3 protein is CASSSGLAGGLVKQFF. The CDR3 region has the DNA TGTGCCAGCAGTTCGGGACTAGCGGGGGGACTAGTCAAGCAGTTCTTC.

V is TRBV9 and J is TRBJ2-5; D may be TRBD1 (5 bases). CDR3 length: 14 amino acids. Deletions cut 6 bases from V and 1 base from J, with 13 bases between. The germline V gene has CDR1 SGDLS and CDR2 YYNGEE. The CDR3 here is CASNIAGIQETQYF. CDR3 bases: TGTGCCAGCAACATAGCAGGGATCCAAGAGACCCAGTACTTC.

V usage is TRBV18 and J usage is TRBJ2-1; 10 nucleotides match TRBD2. The V and J ends lost 5 bases and 4 bases, in that order; junction bases with no gene match: 8. This CDR3 comprises 16 residues. The germline CDR1 and CDR2 sequences are KGHSH and LQKENI. The CDR3 region is CASSAQLAGPYNEQFF. In DNA, the CDR3 is TGTGCCAGCTCAGCCCAACTAGCGGGGCCTTACAATGAGCAGTTCTTC. The whole variable domain, remainder taken from reference TRBV18 and TRBJ2-1, is NAGVMQNPRHLVRRRGQEARLRCSPMKGHSHVYWYRQLPEEGLKFMVYLQKENIIDESGMPKERFSAEFPKEGPSILRIQQVVRGDSAAYFCASSAQLAGPYNEQFFGPGTRLTVL.

The chain links TRBV10-3 to TRBJ2-1; TRBD2 agrees at 9 bases. Unmatched junction bases numbered 4, after V lost 8 bases and J lost 5 bases. Per the germline V gene, CDR1 is ENHRY and CDR2 is SYGVKD. The CDR3 is made up of 13 amino acids. The CDR3 DNA is TGTGCCATCGGCCAGCGGGGGGACAATGAGCAGTTCTTC. Encoded protein: CAIGQRGDNEQFF.

This sequence joins TRBV6-5 and TRBJ2-2; tentative D call: TRBD1 (6 bases). V lost 6 bases and J lost 0, with 11 bases in between. CDR1 and CDR2 (germline): MNHEY, SVGAGI. The CDR3 runs to 15 residues. The CDR3 loop reads CASSRGQTNTGELFF. The CDR3 DNA follows: TGTGCCAGCAGCAGAGGACAGACGAACACCGGGGAGCTGTTTTTT.